This T cell receptor (beta chain) is from a study of blood T cell repertoires in COVID-19. At the level of the study: The samples span acute and convalescent COVID-19 from the United States, Italy and Spain. The cDNA or gDNA used as material had been derived from T cells, B-cell-depleted T cells, or PBMCs.

Generated by immunoSEQ multiplex PCR, the TCRdb table keeps only in-frame clones and is missing some. The sample shows about 260,000 clones, 80% to 90% of them seen only once. Trimming took 1 base from V and 4 from J; bases not matched to a gene: 4. This CDR3 has 15 residues. CDR1 is SGHTA, CDR2 FQGNSA, per germline. Sequencing used peripheral blood. This receptor was obtained from a woman aged 70 to 79 with COVID-19, enrolled during active disease. This rearrangement joins TRBV7-2 to TRBJ2-1; 7 bases agree with TRBD2. This CDR3 is CASSLVAGEYNEQFF. CDR3 DNA sequence: TGTGCCAGCAGCTTAGTAGCGGGCGAGTACAATGAGCAGTTCTTC.